Below are 3 T cell receptor beta chains sequenced from a single sample in a study of early T cells in non-severe SARS-CoV-2 infection. A single record per CDR3 protein comes from TCRdb applying MiXCR to the 5' RACE reads. Of nearly 55,000 distinct CDR3 sequences in the sample, about 7.7% were seen once. This specimen consisted of whole blood, obtained at baseline. The source of these receptors is an adult who was a healthcare worker with PCR-confirmed SARS-CoV-2 infection or an uninfected control (not recorded which).

The CDR3: CASSLGGTRGESIQYF. CDR3 DNA: TGTGCCAGCAGTTTAGGGGGGACCAGGGGTGAGAGCATTCAGTACTTC. The chain couples TRBV28 to TRBJ2-4, with D possibly being TRBD1 or TRBD2 (6 bases each). With 2 bases removed from V and 9 bases from J, the gap between germline ends came to 20 bases. This CDR3 is 16 amino acids long. In germline, CDR1 is MDHEN, CDR2 SYDVKM.

This chain links TRBV6-5 with TRBJ1-4; D may be TRBD1 (6 bases). Germline V gene sequence: CDR1 MNHEY, CDR2 SVGAGI. The CDR3 has 14 residues. V lost 6 bases, J lost 2 bases, and 10 bases lay in between. In nucleotides, the CDR3 is TGTGCCAGCAGGCGGACAGTCACTAATGAAAAACTGTTTTTT. Its translation is CASRRTVTNEKLFF.

This clonotype has more than one count but fewer than ten. This chain connects TRBV12-3 or TRBV12-4 to TRBJ1-1; no clear D gene. Trimming cost V 4 bases and J 4 bases, with 13 bases left between them. The CDR3 is made up of 14 amino acids. This chain's CDR3 is CASSSNRIGTEAFF. The CDR3 DNA sequence: TGTGCCAGCAGTTCTAACCGTATAGGCACTGAAGCTTTCTTT.